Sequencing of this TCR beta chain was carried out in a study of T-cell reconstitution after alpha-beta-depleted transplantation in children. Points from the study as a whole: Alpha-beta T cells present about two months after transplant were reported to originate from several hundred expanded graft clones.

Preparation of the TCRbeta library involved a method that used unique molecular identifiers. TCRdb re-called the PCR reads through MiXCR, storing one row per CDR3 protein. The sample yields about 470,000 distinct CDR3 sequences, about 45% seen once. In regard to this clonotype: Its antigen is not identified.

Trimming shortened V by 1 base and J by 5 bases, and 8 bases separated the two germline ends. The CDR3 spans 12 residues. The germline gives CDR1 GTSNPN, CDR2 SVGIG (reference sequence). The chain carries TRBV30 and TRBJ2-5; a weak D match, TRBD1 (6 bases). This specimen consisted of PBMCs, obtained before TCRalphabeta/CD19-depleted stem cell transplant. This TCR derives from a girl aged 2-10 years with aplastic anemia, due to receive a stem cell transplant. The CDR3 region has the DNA TGTGCCTGGAGTGCCAGGGGCGAGACCCAGTACTTC. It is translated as CAWSARGETQYF.